This is a list of T cell receptor beta chains from one sample in a study of T-cell memory formation after mild COVID-19. TCRdb re-called the 5' RACE reads through MiXCR, storing one row per CDR3 protein. The table shows roughly 200,000 distinct CDR3 sequences, with more than 15% occurring only once. The source material was PBMCs or a T cell subset sorted from them (not recorded which). All receptors come from an adult woman who had mild COVID-19 (a few samples of this study predate the infection). Cell type and time point are not known. Both conserved end residues are part of each CDR3. A D gene is named only where the DNA matches it firmly. Clone size is not always given. Where it is, it says once, few, many or a class for expanded clones.

CDR3 protein | CDR3 DNA | V gene | clone size | J gene | D gene
CASSLQGAGSPLHF | TGTGCCAGCAGCTTACAGGGGGCTGGTTCACCCCTCCACTTT | TRBV7-9 | NA | TRBJ1-6 | TRBD1
CASSQDHGKGVGEQFF | TGCGCCAGCAGCCAAGATCATGGGAAAGGGGTAGGTGAGCAGTTCTTC | TRBV4-1 | few | TRBJ2-1 | NA
CASSVMTGGTEAFF | TGTGCCAGCAGCGTAATGACAGGGGGCACTGAAGCTTTCTTT | TRBV9 | few | TRBJ1-1 | TRBD1
CASSWASGNTGELFF | TGTGCCAGCAGCTGGGCTAGCGGGAACACCGGGGAGCTGTTTTTT | TRBV9 | NA | TRBJ2-2 | TRBD2
CATQTSGTDTQYF | TGTGCCACTCAGACTAGCGGAACAGATACGCAGTATTTT | TRBV6-5 | NA | TRBJ2-3 | TRBD2
CASSLGILEQYF | TGTGCCAGCAGTTTAGGGATTCTAGAGCAGTACTTC | TRBV12-3/TRBV12-4 | NA | TRBJ2-7 | NA
CASSVGQLAGEGEQFF | TGTGCCAGCAGCGTGGGCCAACTAGCGGGGGAGGGTGAGCAGTTCTTC | TRBV5-8 | few | TRBJ2-1 | TRBD2
CASSPRPIPRGPRSYEQYF | TGTGCCAGCAGCCCAAGGCCCATACCTCGGGGCCCTCGCTCCTACGAGCAGTACTTC | TRBV6-2/TRBV6-3 | NA | TRBJ2-7 | NA
CSASKETQYF | TGCAGTGCTAGCAAAGAGACCCAGTACTTC | TRBV20-1 | NA | TRBJ2-5 | NA
CASSESRGQYTGELFF | TGCGCCAGCAGTGAGTCAAGAGGGCAGTACACCGGGGAGCTGTTTTTT | TRBV10-2 | NA | TRBJ2-2 | NA
CASSQKRGLAGENEQFF | TGTGCCAGCAGCCAAAAAAGGGGACTAGCGGGGGAGAATGAGCAGTTCTTC | TRBV4-2 | NA | TRBJ2-1 | TRBD2
CASSPSRTDTQYF | TGCGCCAGCAGCCCTAGCCGCACAGATACGCAGTATTTT | TRBV5-1 | NA | TRBJ2-3 | NA
CASSLDPPGQGAAGYTF | TGTGCCAGCAGCTTAGACCCCCCGGGACAGGGGGCGGCTGGCTACACCTTC | TRBV11-2 | NA | TRBJ1-2 | TRBD1
CASSLAPLTSGRRTGELFF | TGTGCCAGCAGTTTAGCGCCCCTGACTAGCGGGAGAAGAACCGGGGAGCTGTTTTTT | TRBV12-3/TRBV12-4 | few | TRBJ2-2 | TRBD2
CAVSDPRREDSNQPQHF | TGTGCCGTCAGTGACCCGCGGAGGGAAGATAGCAATCAGCCCCAGCATTTT | TRBV10-3 | NA | TRBJ1-5 | NA
CASSLAVGAAAYEQYF | TGTGCCAGCAGCTTGGCCGTTGGAGCGGCGGCCTACGAGCAGTACTTC | TRBV5-5 | NA | TRBJ2-7 | NA
CATAKFRSQPQHF | TGTGCCACCGCTAAATTCCGGTCTCAGCCCCAGCATTTT | TRBV15 | few | TRBJ1-5 | NA
CASSLSAGGGNTIYF | TGTGCCAGCAGTTTGTCAGCAGGGGGTGGAAACACCATATATTTT | TRBV12-3/TRBV12-4 | NA | TRBJ1-3 | TRBD1
CSANRQGGTEAFF | TGCAGTGCCAATAGACAGGGGGGGACTGAAGCTTTCTTT | TRBV20-1 | few | TRBJ1-1 | TRBD1
CASSRLAGVTGELFF | TGTGCCAGCAGCCGACTAGCGGGGGTCACCGGGGAGCTGTTTTTT | TRBV3-1 | few | TRBJ2-2 | TRBD2
CASSSGQGNGNEQFF | TGTGCCAGCAGCTCGGGACAGGGGAATGGAAATGAGCAGTTCTTC | TRBV7-3 | many | TRBJ2-1 | TRBD1
CASSLVAGLAKNIQYF | TGTGCCAGCAGTTTAGTCGCCGGTCTAGCCAAAAACATTCAGTACTTC | TRBV12-3/TRBV12-4 | many | TRBJ2-4 | NA
CASSHLGDTQYF | TGTGCCAGCAGCCATTTGGGAGATACGCAGTATTTT | TRBV7-2 | NA | TRBJ2-3 | NA
CASSLPEPNTEAFF | TGTGCCAGCAGCTTACCGGAGCCGAACACTGAAGCTTTCTTT | TRBV7-9 | few | TRBJ1-1 | NA
CASSLMTLGNTEAFF | TGTGCCAGCAGTTTAATGACCCTTGGGAACACTGAAGCTTTCTTT | TRBV12-3/TRBV12-4 | NA | TRBJ1-1 | NA
CASSPTGNPNYGYTF | TGCGCCAGCAGCCCGACAGGAAACCCTAACTATGGCTACACCTTC | TRBV5-1 | NA | TRBJ1-2 | NA
CASGRTSYEQYF | TGTGCCAGCGGCAGGACCTCCTACGAGCAGTACTTC | TRBV5-6 | NA | TRBJ2-7 | NA
CASGRTGGYGYTF | TGTGCCAGCGGCCGAACAGGGGGATATGGCTACACCTTC | TRBV11-3 | few | TRBJ1-2 | TRBD1
CASSDELAKNIQYF | TGTGCCAGCAGTGACGAGCTAGCCAAAAACATTCAGTACTTC | TRBV7-9 | medium-sized | TRBJ2-4 | NA
CATSDPTYALGLGTDTQYF | TGTGCCACCAGTGATCCGACATATGCTTTGGGACTAGGCACAGATACGCAGTATTTT | TRBV24-1 | many | TRBJ2-3 | TRBD2
CASSLKLGTDTEAFF | TGTGCCAGCAGCCTCAAGTTGGGGACAGACACTGAAGCTTTCTTT | TRBV4-2 | NA | TRBJ1-1 | TRBD1
CASSQRQARGLEQYF | TGTGCCAGCAGCCAACGTCAGGCCCGGGGTCTAGAGCAGTACTTC | TRBV3-1 | NA | TRBJ2-7 | NA
CASSLGQVMRVRTEAFF | TGTGCCAGCAGCTTGGGACAGGTGATGCGGGTGAGGACTGAAGCTTTCTTT | TRBV5-5 | NA | TRBJ1-1 | NA
CASSLDGTSGTSSYNEQFF | TGTGCCAGCAGCTTGGACGGGACTAGCGGGACGAGCTCCTACAATGAGCAGTTCTTC | TRBV5-6 | NA | TRBJ2-1 | TRBD2
CAWSPGQGDTGELFF | TGTGCCTGGAGCCCGGGACAGGGGGACACCGGGGAGCTGTTTTTT | TRBV30 | few | TRBJ2-2 | TRBD1
CSAREAGGRLGELFF | TGCAGTGCTAGAGAGGCAGGTGGCAGGCTAGGGGAGCTGTTTTTT | TRBV20-1 | many | TRBJ2-2 | NA
CASSSKQGAGNEKLFF | TGTGCCAGCAGTTCCAAACAGGGGGCTGGTAATGAAAAACTGTTTTTT | TRBV12-3/TRBV12-4 | few | TRBJ1-4 | TRBD1
CATSDWGISGGSTDTQYF | TGTGCCACCAGTGATTGGGGGATCAGCGGGGGAAGCACAGATACGCAGTATTTT | TRBV24-1 | NA | TRBJ2-3 | TRBD2
CASSLDDPTMGEQYF | TGCGCCAGCAGCTTGGACGATCCCACGATGGGGGAGCAGTACTTC | TRBV5-1 | NA | TRBJ2-7 | NA
CASSLVSGRESDTQYF | TGTGCCAGCAGCTTAGTGAGCGGGAGAGAGTCAGATACGCAGTATTTT | TRBV7-2 | few | TRBJ2-3 | TRBD2
CASGSGQGNTGELFF | TGTGCTAGTGGTTCGGGACAGGGGAACACCGGGGAGCTGTTTTTT | TRBV12-5 | few | TRBJ2-2 | TRBD1
CASSLGQGGETQYF | TGCGCCAGCAGCCTAGGACAGGGAGGGGAGACCCAGTACTTC | TRBV5-1 | NA | TRBJ2-5 | NA
CASSVGTSGLPYNEQFF | TGTGCCAGCAGCGTAGGGACTAGCGGCTTACCCTACAATGAGCAGTTCTTC | TRBV9 | NA | TRBJ2-1 | TRBD2
CASSQPGTGGNTIYF | TGCGCCAGCAGCCAACCCGGGACAGGGGGAAACACCATATATTTT | TRBV4-1 | NA | TRBJ1-3 | TRBD1
CASSPTSGSGPYEQYF | TGCGCCAGCAGCCCGACTAGCGGGAGCGGACCCTACGAGCAGTACTTC | TRBV4-3 | NA | TRBJ2-7 | TRBD2
CASSSGHSVQPQHF | TGTGCCAGCAGCTCCGGGCACTCTGTGCAGCCCCAGCATTTT | TRBV7-2 | NA | TRBJ1-5 | NA
CASSTRLAGTNTGELFF | TGTGCCAGCAGCACCCGACTAGCGGGGACGAACACCGGGGAGCTGTTTTTT | TRBV7-9 | many | TRBJ2-2 | TRBD2
CASSLMREKFF | TGTGCCAGCAGCTTGATGCGGGAGAAGTTCTTC | TRBV7-2 | few | TRBJ2-1 | TRBD2
CASSYSESSRETQYF | TGTGCCAGCAGTTACTCGGAGTCTAGCCGAGAGACCCAGTACTTC | TRBV6-5 | NA | TRBJ2-5 | NA
CSVVTGWRDEQFF | TGCAGCGTTGTGACAGGGTGGCGGGATGAGCAGTTCTTC | TRBV29-1 | NA | TRBJ2-1 | TRBD1